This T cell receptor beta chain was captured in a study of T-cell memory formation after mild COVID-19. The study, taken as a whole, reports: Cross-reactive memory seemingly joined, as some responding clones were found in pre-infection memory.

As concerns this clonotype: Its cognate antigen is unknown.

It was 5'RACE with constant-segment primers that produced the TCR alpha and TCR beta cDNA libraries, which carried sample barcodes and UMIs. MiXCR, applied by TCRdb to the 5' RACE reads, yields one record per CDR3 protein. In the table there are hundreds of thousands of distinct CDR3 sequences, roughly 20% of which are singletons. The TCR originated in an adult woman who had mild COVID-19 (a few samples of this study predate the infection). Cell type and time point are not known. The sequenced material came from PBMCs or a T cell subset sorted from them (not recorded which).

CDR3 loop: CASSLQGVGAFF. The CDR3 DNA reads TGTGCCAGCAGCTTACAGGGCGTGGGCGCTTTCTTT. J is TRBJ1-1 and V is TRBV7-9, with D perhaps TRBD1 (5 bases). CDR1 is SEHNR, CDR2 FQNEAQ, per germline (reference sequence). This CDR3 is built from 12 residues. Trimming pared 2 bases from V and 11 bases from J, leaving 12 bases between.